Listed here is a single T cell receptor (beta chain). The sample belongs to a study of T cell responses to AZD1222 COVID-19 vaccine. Libraries were prepared by immunoSEQ multiplex PCR; TCRdb keeps only in-frame clonotypes and omits some of them. The profile shows some 80,000 clones, around 89% of them singletons. This CDR3 is 14 amino acids long. The germline gives CDR1 LNHDA, CDR2 SQIVND (reference sequence). The V segment lost 6 bases and the J segment 4 bases; nucleotides outside the gene matches: 6. The chain employs TRBV19 and TRBJ1-2, with 9 bases that match TRBD1. The sequenced sample was peripheral blood, obtained on day 0 of AZD1222 vaccination. This receptor was obtained from an adult in good health. The DNA of the CDR3 is TGTGCCAGTAGGTACAGGGGGCTCGGCTATGGCTACACCTTC. It codes for CASRYRGLGYGYTF.